A selection of T cell receptor beta chains follows, all from one sample in a study of vaccination and CD4 T cells after COVID-19. These receptors are not linked to any known antigen. TCRdb independently ran MiXCR on the PCR reads; one entry per CDR3 protein. This sample has 5,000 to 6,000 distinct CDR3 sequences, with roughly 40% found just once. The sequenced sample was CD4+ T cells from blood, cultured in vitro. The source is a human donor in good health. CDR3s include the opening cysteine and the closing phenylalanine or tryptophan. Each record gives: J gene, V gene, clone size, D gene, CDR3 DNA, CDR3 protein. The D gene is left open where the match is weak. Size is stated for part of the rows, as once, few or many counts, or as a class when the clone is expanded.

TRBJ1-2	TRBV27	.	TRBD1	TGTGCCAGCAGTCGGGACAGGGGGCTTCGGGGCTACACCTTC	CASSRDRGLRGYTF
TRBJ2-1	TRBV7-2	.	.	TGTGCCAGCAGGAAGGGACGGAATGAGCAGTTCTTC	CASRKGRNEQFF
TRBJ1-2	TRBV10-3	.	.	TGTGCCATCAGTGAATACGGAGTCTATGGCTACACCTTC	CAISEYGVYGYTF
TRBJ1-6	TRBV20-1	large	TRBD1	TGCAGTGCTCTACGACAGGGTTTGGAATCCTATAATTCACCCCTCCACTTT	CSALRQGLESYNSPLHF
TRBJ2-5	TRBV20-1	.	.	TGCAGTGCTAGTGATCGAGAGACCCAGTACTTC	CSASDRETQYF
TRBJ2-1	TRBV7-2	.	TRBD2	TGTGCCAGCAGCTTCCCTCTAGCGGGGGGTCGAAATGAGCAGTTCTTC	CASSFPLAGGRNEQFF
TRBJ1-2	TRBV10-3	.	.	TGTGCCATCAGTGCTGGCGTCTATGGCTACACCTTC	CAISAGVYGYTF
TRBJ1-3	TRBV5-6	few	TRBD1	TGTGCCAGCAGCCCGACAGGGGGAAACACCATATATTTT	CASSPTGGNTIYF
TRBJ1-1	TRBV7-3	few	.	TGTGCCAGCAGCTTAAGTTCGGCGGCGGGGTCTGAAGCTTTCTTT	CASSLSSAAGSEAFF
TRBJ1-5	TRBV10-3	medium-sized	.	TGTGCCATCAGTGAGTCGATTGCCGGGGGTTATAGCAATCAGCCCCAGCATTTT	CAISESIAGGYSNQPQHF
TRBJ1-1	TRBV5-6	few	.	TGTGCCAGCAGCTCGTACAGGGACACTGAAGCTTTCTTT	CASSSYRDTEAFF
TRBJ1-6	TRBV6-5	.	.	TGTGCCAGCAGTTATCAGGGGTTAGGTGATTCACCCCTCCACTTT	CASSYQGLGDSPLHF
TRBJ2-2	TRBV24-1	few	.	TGTGCCACCAGTGACGCAGGACCAATCACCGGGGAGCTGTTTTTT	CATSDAGPITGELFF
TRBJ2-3	TRBV7-9	few	.	TGTGCCAGCAGCTTGGGAAGCCCGGGGGATACGCAGTATTTT	CASSLGSPGDTQYF
TRBJ2-3	TRBV6-4	few	TRBD2	TGTGCCAGCAGTGAAGGGACTAGTGGCACAGATACGCAGTATTTT	CASSEGTSGTDTQYF
TRBJ1-1	TRBV6-4	once	.	TGTGCCAGTTCTACAGGCGAAGCTTTCTTT	CASSTGEAFF
TRBJ2-2	TRBV25-1	.	TRBD1	TGTGCCAGCAGTGAATGGACAGGTCCGAACACCGGGGAGCTGTTTTTT	CASSEWTGPNTGELFF
TRBJ2-5	TRBV7-6	few	.	TGTGCCAGCAGCTTATTGGACACCAGTCAGACCCAGTACTTC	CASSLLDTSQTQYF
TRBJ1-1	TRBV5-8	few	.	TGTGCCAGCAGCTTTACGAGACGGTCTTTTGAAGCTTTCTTT	CASSFTRRSFEAFF
TRBJ1-1	TRBV7-9	few	.	TGTGCCAGCAGCGGGCCGGGACGGAGTCTAGACACTGAAGCTTTCTTT	CASSGPGRSLDTEAFF